One sample yielded the 24 T cell receptor beta chains listed below, sequenced in a study of immune reconstitution after stem cell transplant in scleroderma. TCRdb called the RT-PCR reads again in MiXCR, with one record for every CDR3 protein. The sample includes approximately 480 distinct CDR3 sequences, roughly 20% of them seen just once. This specimen was collected before or after autologous hematopoietic stem cell transplantation (not recorded which). Receptor source: a female donor with systemic sclerosis.

In its sample, this clonotype ranks as medium-sized. The V call is TRBV29-1, the J call TRBJ1-6; D ambiguous. CDR1 SQVTM and CDR2 ANQGSEA come from the germline V gene. Deletions cut 2 bases from V and 7 bases from J, with 12 bases between. This CDR3 has 14 residues. Here the CDR3 reads CSVEPPGSNSPLHF. The CDR3 DNA reads as TGCAGCGTTGAACCCCCCGGGAGCAATTCACCCCTCCACTTT.

This clonotype is large. The chain uses TRBV2 and TRBJ2-1; D not resolved. CDR3 size: 11 residues. Trimming took off 1 base at V and 13 bases at J, with 8 bases between the two ends. Germline loops: CDR1 SNHLY, CDR2 FYNNEI. The CDR3 DNA reads TGTGCCAGCAGTGAAGGGGTAGCACAGTTCTTC. Its translation: CASSEGVAQFF.

This clonotype counts as large. The rearrangement links TRBV7-2 to TRBJ2-2; D is unresolved. V dropped 1 base and J dropped 1 base, with 4 bases sitting between them. The germline V gene encodes CDR1 SGHTA and CDR2 FQGNSA. CDR3 size: 14 residues. This CDR3 reads CASSLVWNTGELFF. As DNA, the CDR3 is TGTGCCAGCAGCTTAGTGTGGAACACCGGGGAGCTGTTTTTT.

The chain uses TRBV12-3 or TRBV12-4 and TRBJ2-7; 7 bases align to TRBD1. The length of the CDR3 is 13 residues. V trimming: 8 bases; J trimming: 3 bases; junction bases outside the gene matches: 7. CDR3 DNA: TGTGCCAGCTCTCGGAACAGGGGCTACGAGCAGTACTTC. Translated: CASSRNRGYEQYF.

V is TRBV20-1 and J is TRBJ2-1, with unresolved D. The CDR3 extends over 14 amino acids. V was pared by 2 bases and J by 5 bases, with 13 bases between. Germline V gives CDR1 DFQATT, CDR2 SNEGSKA (reference sequence). The CDR3 sequence: CSARSITADNEQFF. In nucleotides, the CDR3 is TGCAGTGCTAGATCCATTACCGCCGACAATGAGCAGTTCTTC.

By frequency in the sample, this clonotype is large. The chain uses TRBV29-1 and TRBJ1-2, with D uncertain. The germline CDR1 and CDR2 sequences are SQVTM and ANQGSEA. CDR3 length: 12 residues. The V gene lost 3 bases and the J gene lost 2 bases, with 7 bases spanning the gap. CDR3 in DNA: TGCAGCGTTGATACCAGGAACTATGGCTACACCTTC. Its translation: CSVDTRNYGYTF. The whole variable domain, filled in from reference TRBV29-1 and TRBJ1-2, reads SAVISQKPSRDICQRGTSLTIQCQVDSQVTMMFWYRQQPGQSLTLIATANQGSEATYESGFVIDKFPISRPNLTFSTLTVSNMSPEDSSIYLCSVDTRNYGYTFGSGTRLTVV.

A few counts support this clonotype. A much larger clone is a single base away; this may be a read error. This chain links TRBV12-3 or TRBV12-4 with TRBJ1-1, with D possibly matching TRBD1 (5 bases). The CDR3 spans 16 residues. V dropped 8 bases and J dropped 0 bases, with 19 bases sitting between them. Here the CDR3 DNA reads TGTGCCAGCCCTCTTGGACAACTAACCATGAACACTGAAGCTTTCTTT. Translation: CASPLGQLTMNTEAFF.

The CDR3 loop reads CASSWNSNYGYTF. The CDR3 DNA sequence: TGTGCCAGCAGTTGGAATTCGAACTATGGCTACACCTTC. The chain uses TRBV27 and TRBJ1-2; D is undetermined. Trimming shortened V by 4 bases and J by 2 bases, and 8 bases separated the two germline ends. The germline gives CDR1 MNHEY, CDR2 SMNVEV (reference sequence). The CDR3 has 13 amino acids.

This clonotype is large by share. V usage is TRBV6-6 and J usage is TRBJ2-5; the D gene is possibly TRBD2 (5 bases). Trimming stripped 5 bases from V and 5 bases from J, with 12 bases between. The CDR3 contains 13 residues. Germline values: CDR1 MNHNY, CDR2 SVGAGI (reference sequence). This chain's CDR3 is CASSSRGVETQYF. CDR3 sequence (DNA): TGTGCCAGCAGTAGCCGGGGTGTGGAGACCCAGTACTTC.

By its share, this clonotype is large. V gene TRBV5-6 combines with J gene TRBJ2-1, with a tentative D call TRBD2 (6 bases). V was clipped by 0 bases and J by 8 bases, with 6 bases between them. The CDR3 is 12 amino acids. Germline CDR1 reads SGHDT; CDR2 reads YYEEEE. This CDR3 reads CASSLGGDEQFF. DNA for the CDR3: TGTGCCAGCAGCTTGGGGGGGGATGAGCAGTTCTTC.

The rearrangement joins TRBV6-2 or TRBV6-3 to TRBJ1-4; the D is unclear. The CDR3 runs 12 residues. V dropped 6 bases and J dropped 6 bases, with 8 bases sitting between them. Germline V CDR1 and CDR2: MNHEY, SVGEGT. In nucleotides, the CDR3 is TGTGCCAGCAGCCCCGCGGATGAAAAACTGTTTTTT. Amino acid sequence: CASSPADEKLFF.

In its sample, this clonotype was seen a few times. The rearrangement uses TRBV20-1 and TRBJ1-1, with 10 bases aligning to TRBD1. V lost 7 bases and J lost 4; bases outside the gene matches: 6. CDR1 DFQATT and CDR2 SNEGSKA come from the germline V gene (reference sequence). This CDR3 region has 13 residues. CDR3 region: CSGGQGSSTEAFF. In DNA form, the CDR3 reads TGCAGTGGGGGACAGGGGTCGAGCACTGAAGCTTTCTTT.

The table lists this clonotype with a few counts. The chain's CDR3 is CASSYWQGTEAFF. CDR3 bases: TGTGCCAGCAGTTACTGGCAGGGGACTGAAGCTTTCTTT. J is TRBJ1-1 and V is TRBV6-5; D is perhaps TRBD1 (6 bases). V was cut by 1 base and J by 5 bases, with 8 bases left in between. This CDR3 has 13 residues. The germline V gene encodes CDR1 MNHEY and CDR2 SVGAGI.

Within the sample, this clonotype is large. This sequence joins TRBV5-1 and TRBJ2-5; D might be TRBD1 (5 bases). This CDR3 contains 13 residues. The ends were cut back, 3 bases at V and 2 bases at J, with 8 bases in the middle. Per germline, CDR1 SGHRS and CDR2 YFSETQ. CDR3 DNA: TGCGCCAGCAGCTCCCAGGGACAAGAGACCCAGTACTTC. Amino acids: CASSSQGQETQYF.

The gene calls are TRBV6-2 or TRBV6-3 and TRBJ2-7; no clear D gene. Germline CDR1 is MNHEY and CDR2 is SVGEGT. V lost 4 bases and J 0 bases, leaving 7 bases between the germline ends. CDR3 length equals 13 residues. CDR3 sequence: CASSWPSSYEQYF. In DNA form, the CDR3 reads TGTGCCAGCAGTTGGCCAAGCTCCTACGAGCAGTACTTC.

This clonotype is termed large (0.1 to 1%). CDR3 DNA sequence: TGTGCCAGCAGCAATACAGGGGGCTCCTACGAGCAGTACTTC. Translation: CASSNTGGSYEQYF. The gene calls are TRBV11-2 and TRBJ2-7, with TRBD1 matching over 8 bases. The CDR3 spans 14 residues. V was pared by 5 bases and J by 0 bases, with 3 bases of the junction left unmatched. The germline gives CDR1 SGHAT, CDR2 FQNNGV.

This clonotype was counted a few times. The chain recombines TRBV7-2 with TRBJ1-2; D may be TRBD1 (5 bases). Germline CDR1 SGHTA, CDR2 FQGNSA. This CDR3 has 15 amino acids. V was trimmed by 2 bases and J by 8 bases, leaving 18 bases between them. CDR3 amino acids: CASSLQQGSTDGYTF. The DNA for the CDR3 is TGTGCCAGCAGCTTACAGCAGGGTAGCACCGACGGCTACACCTTC.

This clonotype qualifies as large. The V call is TRBV12-3 or TRBV12-4, the J call TRBJ2-1; the match to TRBD2 covers 10 bases. This CDR3 spans 16 amino acids. The V and J ends lost 1 base and 7 bases, in that order; junction bases with no gene match: 7. In DNA form, the CDR3 reads TGTGCCAGCAGTTTAGAGGGACTAGCGTTCGTTAATGAGCAGTTCTTC. This gives the protein CASSLEGLAFVNEQFF.

By its share, this clonotype is large. This chain's CDR3 is CASSDRQGGETQYF. The CDR3 nucleotides are TGTGCCAGCAGTGATCGACAGGGGGGAGAGACCCAGTACTTC. The chain joins TRBV2 to TRBJ2-5; 9 bases fit TRBD1. CDR3 length equals 14 residues. Germline lookup yields CDR1 SNHLY and CDR2 FYNNEI. V lost 3 bases to trimming and J lost 4 bases; unmatched junction nucleotides: 3. The variable domain in full, with the rest retrieved from reference TRBV2 and TRBJ2-5, is EPEVTQTPSHQVTQMGQEVILRCVPISNHLYFYWYRQILGQKVEFLVSFYNNEISEKSEIFDDQFSVERPDGSNFTLKIRSTKLEDSAMYFCASSDRQGGETQYFGPGTRLLVL.

The DNA of the CDR3 is TGTGCCAGCAGTGGTATGGCGAGAATCACAGATACGCAGTATTTT. It codes for CASSGMARITDTQYF. The chain couples TRBV2 to TRBJ2-3, with D hard to call. The CDR3 has 15 amino acids. The V gene lost 4 bases and the J gene lost 2 bases, with 13 bases spanning the gap. Germline V gene lookup returns CDR1 SNHLY and CDR2 FYNNEI.

The rearrangement uses TRBV5-1 and TRBJ2-7; TRBD1 matches 7 bases. Trimming at V came to 0 bases and at J to 5 bases, leaving 2 bases not matched to a gene. The CDR3 is 13 amino acids. Per the germline V gene, CDR1 is SGHRS and CDR2 is YFSETQ. DNA of the CDR3: TGCGCCAGCAGCTTGGACAGGGGAAACGAGCAGTACTTC. Protein sequence: CASSLDRGNEQYF.

This clonotype ranks as medium-sized. The chain is built from TRBV19 and TRBJ1-1, with D possibly being TRBD1 (6 bases). The germline V and J ends were trimmed by 8 bases and 1 base, with 8 bases remaining between them. The CDR3 is 12 residues long. The germline V gene has CDR1 LNHDA and CDR2 SQIVND (reference sequence). CDR3 sequence: CASQQGNTEAFF. The CDR3 DNA is TGTGCCAGTCAACAGGGGAACACTGAAGCTTTCTTT.

This clonotype is judged large. This CDR3 is CASSEIRDSLSGANVLTF. The CDR3, as DNA: TGTGCCAGCAGTGAAATCCGGGACAGCCTCTCTGGGGCCAACGTCCTGACTTTC. This chain uses TRBV2 with TRBJ2-6; 7 bases fit TRBD1. The V gene's germline CDR1 is SNHLY and CDR2 FYNNEI. This CDR3 comprises 18 residues. The V and J ends lost 2 bases and 0 bases, in that order; junction bases with no gene match: 7. Complete variable domain (other parts from reference TRBV2 and TRBJ2-6): EPEVTQTPSHQVTQMGQEVILRCVPISNHLYFYWYRQILGQKVEFLVSFYNNEISEKSEIFDDQFSVERPDGSNFTLKIRSTKLEDSAMYFCASSEIRDSLSGANVLTFGAGSRLTVL.

The V and J genes are TRBV6-2 or TRBV6-3 and TRBJ1-5; TRBD1 is a possible D gene (6 bases). This CDR3 has 14 amino acids. V lost 4 bases to trimming and J lost 6 bases, with 13 bases between them. From germline, CDR1 is MNHEY and CDR2 SVGEGT. The CDR3 here is CASSFSGATQPQHF. CDR3 DNA: TGTGCCAGCAGTTTCTCAGGGGCAACTCAGCCCCAGCATTTT.